These T cell receptor beta chains were read from a single sample in a study of T cells after yellow fever vaccination. MiXCR was run by TCRdb on the 5' RACE reads, yielding one entry per CDR3 protein. Among more than 450,000 distinct CDR3 sequences listed, around a fifth were seen once. The input for sequencing was PBMCs, taken roughly 20 days after the first yellow fever vaccination. These receptors were obtained from a man aged 18 to 30 who received the YFV17D yellow fever vaccine. CDR3s include the opening cysteine and the closing phenylalanine or tryptophan. Fields, in order: J gene, D gene, clone size, V gene, CDR3 DNA, CDR3 protein. The D gene is left open where the match is weak. Size is stated for part of the rows, as once, few or many counts, or as a class when the clone is expanded.

TRBJ1-5,NA,few,TRBV7-3,TGTGCCAGCAGCTTAATAGGCTGGGGCATTCGCAATCAGCCCCAGCATTTT,CASSLIGWGIRNQPQHF
TRBJ1-1,NA,few,TRBV5-6,TGTGCCAGCAGCTGGAGAAATTCGAACACTGAAGCTTTCTTT,CASSWRNSNTEAFF
TRBJ1-2,TRBD1,NA,TRBV9,TGTGCCAGCCATCGTGGGACAGGGGGCAATGGCTACACCTTC,CASHRGTGGNGYTF
TRBJ2-3,NA,NA,TRBV9,TGTGCCAGCAGCGTAGCATCCCAAGGAGATACGCAGTATTTT,CASSVASQGDTQYF
TRBJ2-7,TRBD2,few,TRBV13,TGTGCCAGCAGAAGACTAGCGGGGGAGAAAGAGCAGTACTTC,CASRRLAGEKEQYF
TRBJ2-5,NA,few,TRBV7-9,TGTGCCAGCAGCTTAAGAGACGGGTTTGAGACCCAGTACTTC,CASSLRDGFETQYF
TRBJ1-1,NA,few,TRBV29-1,TGCAGCGCCACTGAACGGGGCGTGAACACTGAAGCTTTCTTT,CSATERGVNTEAFF
TRBJ2-3,NA,few,TRBV12-3/TRBV12-4,TGTGCCAGCAGTTTGTGGCGCACAGATACGCAGTATTTT,CASSLWRTDTQYF
TRBJ2-3,NA,few,TRBV11-2,TGTGCCAGCAGCTTCCCTGGGGGGCGGGTCACAGATACGCAGTATTTT,CASSFPGGRVTDTQYF
TRBJ2-5,TRBD1,NA,TRBV5-1,TGCGCCAGCAGCTGGGACAGGGGTGAAGAGACCCAGTACTTC,CASSWDRGEETQYF
TRBJ2-6,NA,NA,TRBV5-6,TGTGCCAGCAGCTTGTCACAGTACTCTGGGGCCAACGTCCTGACTTTC,CASSLSQYSGANVLTF
TRBJ1-1,NA,NA,TRBV12-3/TRBV12-4,TGTGCCAGCAGTTTCCCTTTAGGCGGGATTAATGGGACTGAAGCTTTCTTT,CASSFPLGGINGTEAFF
TRBJ2-1,TRBD2,NA,TRBV7-6,TGTGCCAGCAGCTTAGGTCGTTCTAGCGGGGTCCACAATGAGCAGTTCTTC,CASSLGRSSGVHNEQFF
TRBJ2-1,TRBD1,NA,TRBV7-6,TGTGCCAGCAGCTTTGGATGGTATAGGGACAGGAAGAATGAGCAGTTCTTC,CASSFGWYRDRKNEQFF
TRBJ1-5,NA,few,TRBV5-1,TGCGCCAGCAGCTCCGACACCGATCAGCCCCAGCATTTT,CASSSDTDQPQHF
TRBJ2-3,NA,NA,TRBV20-1,TGCAGCGCTAGAAGGGCGGAGGGGGCCGGAGATACGCAGTATTTT,CSARRAEGAGDTQYF
TRBJ2-1,NA,few,TRBV5-1,TGCGCCAGCAGCTTGGCTAGTTCGGAGCAGTTCTTC,CASSLASSEQFF
TRBJ2-1,TRBD1,NA,TRBV5-1,TGCGCCAGCAGCTGGAGGCGGGGACAGGACAATGAGCAGTTCTTC,CASSWRRGQDNEQFF
TRBJ2-7,NA,few,TRBV6-5,TGTGCCAGCAGTTCGGGCCGAGGACGGTCTATCGAGCAGTACTTC,CASSSGRGRSIEQYF
TRBJ2-1,TRBD2,NA,TRBV18,TGTGCCAGCTCACCACCGAACGGGGGGACCTACAATGAGCAGTTCTTC,CASSPPNGGTYNEQFF
TRBJ1-5,TRBD1,NA,TRBV27,TGTGCCAGCAGTTCATCCCCTTACCCCCAGGGGGGAAAGCCCCAGCATTTT,CASSSSPYPQGGKPQHF
TRBJ2-5,NA,few,TRBV29-1,TGCAGCGTTGAAGTTGCAGGGTACCAAGAGACCCAGTACTTC,CSVEVAGYQETQYF
TRBJ2-2,NA,few,TRBV10-3,TGTGCCAGCACGGCCACCGAGAACACCGGGGAGCTGTTTTTT,CASTATENTGELFF
TRBJ2-6,NA,few,TRBV29-1,TGCAGCGTTGACGTTACGGCCGGGAACGTCCTGACTTTC,CSVDVTAGNVLTF
TRBJ1-1,NA,few,TRBV6-5,TGTGCCAGCAGTTACACATGGAACACTGAAGCTTTCTTT,CASSYTWNTEAFF
TRBJ2-3,TRBD1,NA,TRBV19,TGTGCCAGTAGTGACAGGGGTGGTGATACGCAGTATTTT,CASSDRGGDTQYF
TRBJ2-2,NA,NA,TRBV12-3/TRBV12-4,TGTGCCAGCAGTTTCCGGTTGGACGGGGAGCTGTTTTTT,CASSFRLDGELFF
TRBJ1-2,NA,many,TRBV9,TGTGCCAGCAGCGTAGGCGAGATTAACTATGGCTACACCTTC,CASSVGEINYGYTF
TRBJ1-1,NA,NA,TRBV19,TGTGCCAGCCTGTGGGGCCTCATGAACACTGAAGCTTTCTTT,CASLWGLMNTEAFF
TRBJ2-2,TRBD1,many,TRBV7-3,TGTGCCAGCAGTCACCGACAGGGACCAGACACCGGGGAGCTGTTTTTT,CASSHRQGPDTGELFF
TRBJ2-5,TRBD1,NA,TRBV24-1,TGTGCCACCAGTGACCCACAGGGGGCAGGGGAGACCCAGTACTTC,CATSDPQGAGETQYF
TRBJ1-1,TRBD1,few,TRBV10-2,TGCGCCAGCAGGGCCAACAGGGGCGAAACTGAAGCTTTCTTT,CASRANRGETEAFF
TRBJ1-1,TRBD1,NA,TRBV11-2,TGTGCCAGCACCGCTTACAGGGGGGAAACTGAAGCTTTCTTT,CASTAYRGETEAFF
TRBJ2-3,NA,NA,TRBV5-8,TGTGCCAGCACCCAGGCGGGGGCTAGCACAGATACGCAGTATTTT,CASTQAGASTDTQYF
TRBJ2-7,NA,NA,TRBV4-2,TGTGCCAGCAGCCTGGAGGGGGGGATCTACGAGCAGTACTTC,CASSLEGGIYEQYF
TRBJ1-2,TRBD1,NA,TRBV29-1,TGCAGCGTTGATCAGGGGGGCTATGGCTACACCTTC,CSVDQGGYGYTF
TRBJ2-2,TRBD2,NA,TRBV4-3,TGCGCCAGCAGCCAAGGGGGGGGAAATAGAGACACCGGGGAGCTGTTTTTT,CASSQGGGNRDTGELFF
TRBJ2-1,NA,NA,TRBV27,TGTGCCAGCAGTCAGGACTCTTCGGATGAGCAGTTCTTC,CASSQDSSDEQFF
TRBJ1-3,NA,NA,TRBV28,TGTGCCAGCAGTTCCCCCAGGAGAAACACCATATATTTT,CASSSPRRNTIYF
TRBJ1-3,TRBD1,NA,TRBV4-3,TGCGCCAGCAGCCAGGATAGGACAGGAGCCTCTGGAAACACCATATATTTT,CASSQDRTGASGNTIYF
TRBJ1-5,TRBD1,NA,TRBV5-5,TGTGCCAGCAGCTTGGCGGGGGGACAGGGGGTCAATCAGCCCCAGCATTTT,CASSLAGGQGVNQPQHF
TRBJ2-4,NA,NA,TRBV5-1,TGCGCCAGCAGCTTGGCAGAAGCCAAAAACATTCAGTACTTC,CASSLAEAKNIQYF
TRBJ2-2,TRBD2,few,TRBV10-3,TGTGCCATCAGTGCGTATAGCGGGGGTGTCACCGGGGAGCTGTTTTTT,CAISAYSGGVTGELFF
TRBJ1-3,NA,many,TRBV6-6,TGTGCCAGCAGTTACTCAGGTGGAAACACCATATATTTT,CASSYSGGNTIYF
TRBJ2-3,TRBD2,few,TRBV20-1,TGCAGTGCTAGAGATCGCCTAGCGGGGTGGAATACGCAGTATTTT,CSARDRLAGWNTQYF
TRBJ2-1,NA,many,TRBV5-1,TGTGCCAGCAGCTTGGGGGGCCGGAATGAGCAGTTCTTC,CASSLGGRNEQFF
TRBJ2-1,NA,few,TRBV12-3/TRBV12-4,TGTGCCAGTACGTGGGTCAGCTCCTACAATGAGCAGTTCTTC,CASTWVSSYNEQFF
TRBJ2-3,NA,few,TRBV6-5,TGTGCCAGCAGTTACGGTGGGACTAGCACAGATACGCAGTATTTT,CASSYGGTSTDTQYF
TRBJ1-1,TRBD1,few,TRBV29-1,TGCAGCGGTCCGGGACAGGGCCTAGAGAGAGCTTTCTTT,CSGPGQGLERAFF
TRBJ2-3,TRBD1,NA,TRBV5-1,TGCGCCAGCAGCTTTAGGGACAGAGATTTCACAGATACGCAGTATTTT,CASSFRDRDFTDTQYF
TRBJ1-5,NA,few,TRBV6-1,TGTGCCAGCAGAGCGGGCGATAGCAATCAGCCCCAGCATTTT,CASRAGDSNQPQHF